The sequence of this T cell receptor (beta chain) was determined in a study of control samples from healthy donors and cancer patients. The CDR3 runs to 16 residues. Trimming removed 6 bases at V and 0 bases at J, with 11 bases between. From germline, CDR1 is KGHDR and CDR2 SFDVKD. The method was immunoSEQ multiplex PCR; TCRdb's version includes in-frame clones alone and lacks a portion of them. The sample holds about 90,000 clones, 80% to 95% seen once. The TCR comes from a woman in her 30s in good health. This rearrangement joins TRBV24-1 to TRBJ1-6; D is uncertain. Sequenced: blood. The chain's CDR3 is CATSFSRSSYNSPLHF. The CDR3 coding sequence is TGTGCCACCAGTTTTTCTCGGAGCTCCTATAATTCACCCCTCCACTTT.